The next 25 T cell receptor beta chains were all read from a single sample in a study of shared T cell receptors in the human thymus. The data were produced by immunoSEQ multiplex PCR, yet TCRdb's version contains in-frame clones alone and is incomplete. The sample has some 400,000 clones, just under 95% seen once. Input material: thymocytes. The receptors originated from a human donor.

The V gene is TRBV29-1, the J gene TRBJ2-7, with 7 bases matching TRBD2. Looked up from germline, CDR1 is SQVTM and CDR2 is ANQGSEA. V lost 4 bases, J lost 0 bases, and 9 bases stayed unmatched. This CDR3 contains 15 residues. Here the CDR3 reads CSVGEGLLSSYEQYF. The CDR3 region has the DNA TGCAGCGTTGGGGAGGGTCTCCTAAGCTCCTACGAGCAGTACTTC.

The V and J genes are TRBV29-1 and TRBJ2-3; possibly TRBD2 for D (6 bases). V lost 8 bases and J 6 bases, leaving 18 bases between the germline ends. This CDR3 is 13 amino acids long. Germline CDR1 reads SQVTM; CDR2 reads ANQGSEA. The CDR3 loop is CSPWDFNEDTQYF. The CDR3 DNA reads TGCAGCCCCTGGGACTTTAATGAGGATACGCAGTATTTT.

V and J are TRBV5-1 and TRBJ1-2; possibly TRBD1 for D (6 bases). Trimming removed 2 bases from V and 4 bases from J, with 12 bases in between. Germline CDR1 SGHRS, CDR2 YFSETQ. This CDR3 region has 14 residues. CDR3 protein: CASSFPGASYGYTF. The CDR3 DNA follows: TGCGCCAGCAGCTTTCCAGGGGCCAGCTATGGCTACACCTTC.

This chain links TRBV28 with TRBJ2-2, with TRBD1 matching over 9 bases. The J segment lost 5 bases and the V segment lost 10 bases, leaving 14 bases of the junction unmatched. This CDR3 has 16 amino acids. Germline V lookup: CDR1 MDHEN, CDR2 SYDVKM. CDR3 protein: CATGWGDRDRTGELFF. CDR3 coding DNA: TGTGCCACCGGGTGGGGGGACAGGGATAGAACCGGGGAGCTGTTTTTT. The variable domain in full, with the rest retrieved from reference TRBV28 and TRBJ2-2, is DVKVTQSSRYLVKRTGEKVFLECVQDMDHENMFWYRQDPGLGLRLIYFSYDVKMKEKGDIPEGYSVSREKKERFSLILESASTNQTSMYLCATGWGDRDRTGELFFGEGSRLTVL.

The V gene is TRBV7-9, the J gene TRBJ2-1, with a tentative D call TRBD2 (6 bases). Per germline, CDR1 SEHNR and CDR2 FQNEAQ (reference sequence). CDR3 size: 15 residues. Trimming pared 0 bases from V and 4 bases from J, leaving 10 bases between. CDR3 sequence: CASSLARGAYNEQFF. The CDR3 DNA reads TGTGCCAGCAGCTTAGCGCGCGGGGCTTACAATGAGCAGTTCTTC. Full variable domain (missing parts from reference TRBV7-9 and TRBJ2-1): DTGVSQNPRHKITKRGQNVTFRCDPISEHNRLYWYRQTLGQGPEFLTYFQNEAQLEKSRLLSDRFSAERPKGSFSTLEIQRTEQGDSAMYLCASSLARGAYNEQFFGPGTRLTVL.

V gene TRBV10-1 combines with J gene TRBJ2-1, with 8 bases aligning to TRBD2. This CDR3 has 15 amino acids. With 0 bases clipped from V and 8 bases from J, the junction kept 6 bases outside the gene matches. CDR1 is WNHNN, CDR2 SYGVQD, per germline (reference sequence). The CDR3 DNA follows: TGCGCCAGCAGTGAGTCGGGGACTAGGGGCGATGAGCAGTTCTTC. Amino acids: CASSESGTRGDEQFF.

V gene TRBV14 combines with J gene TRBJ2-6, with 9 positions matching TRBD1. Germline CDR1 and CDR2: SGHDN and FVKESK. The length of the CDR3 is 20 residues. Trimming cost V 1 base and J 2 bases; bases outside gene matches: 12. The CDR3 protein is CASSQVGTGGSRTGANVLTF. DNA for the CDR3: TGTGCCAGCAGCCAAGTTGGAACAGGGGGCTCAAGGACTGGGGCCAACGTCCTGACTTTC.

This rearrangement joins TRBV19 to TRBJ1-2; 7 bases are shared with TRBD1. The germline CDR1 and CDR2 sequences are LNHDA and SQIVND (reference sequence). This CDR3 spans 15 amino acids. V gave up 11 bases and J gave up 2 bases; unmatched junction bases: 14. In DNA form, the CDR3 reads TGTGCCGTCGATGAGGGGACAGCTGAAAACTATGGCTACACCTTC. It is translated as CAVDEGTAENYGYTF.

This rearrangement joins TRBV28 to TRBJ2-7; D may be TRBD1 (6 bases). Germline CDR1 MDHEN, CDR2 SYDVKM. Trimming removed 5 bases from V and 5 bases from J, with 31 bases in between. The length of the CDR3 is 19 residues. The CDR3 region is CASSTNSIYVKGVANEQYF. In nucleotides, the CDR3 is TGTGCCAGCAGTACCAATAGCATCTACGTTAAGGGGGTGGCGAACGAGCAGTACTTC.

The chain links TRBV4-1 to TRBJ2-1; 10 nucleotides match TRBD2. The germline V gene encodes CDR1 MGHRA and CDR2 YSYEKL. The CDR3 is made up of 19 amino acids. The J segment lost 9 bases and the V segment lost 0 bases, leaving 17 bases of the junction unmatched. The CDR3 loop is CASSQDRPREREGKSEQFF. The DNA for the CDR3 is TGCGCCAGCAGCCAAGATCGCCCTCGGGAGCGGGAGGGTAAGAGTGAGCAGTTCTTC.

This clone showed up just once. The V gene is TRBV28, the J gene TRBJ2-6; D is uncertain. The germline gives CDR1 MDHEN, CDR2 SYDVKM. The CDR3 consists of 17 residues. The V end lost 2 bases, the J end lost 2 bases, and 13 bases lay between the germline ends. The CDR3 reads CASSLMSAGAGANVLTF. The CDR3 nucleotides read TGTGCCAGCAGTTTAATGAGCGCAGGAGCTGGGGCCAACGTCCTGACTTTC.

The chain uses TRBV6-4 and TRBJ2-3; D is ambiguous. The length of the CDR3 is 13 residues. CDR1 and CDR2 from the germline V gene are MRHNA and SNTAGT. Trimming pared 5 bases from V and 6 bases from J, leaving 12 bases between. CDR3 residues: CASSPLNADTQYF. Here the CDR3 DNA reads TGTGCCAGCAGTCCCCTCAATGCGGATACGCAGTATTTT.

The chain uses TRBV28 and TRBJ2-1; D call uncertain. Trimming stripped 10 bases from V and 0 bases from J, with 7 bases between. The CDR3 consists of 12 residues. Germline values: CDR1 MDHEN, CDR2 SYDVKM. Here the CDR3 reads CATLSSYNEQFF. The CDR3 bases are TGTGCCACCCTGAGCTCCTACAATGAGCAGTTCTTC.

The CDR3 DNA is TGTGCCAGCAGTCGGGGGGTACAGCGTGAAAAACTGTTTTTT. Protein product: CASSRGVQREKLFF. The chain combines TRBV28 with TRBJ1-4, with D possibly being TRBD1 (5 bases). Between the trimmed V and J ends, which lost 5 bases and 7 bases, there was a span of 14 bases. The CDR3 covers 14 residues. The germline CDR1 and CDR2 sequences are MDHEN and SYDVKM.

This chain joins TRBV11-2 and TRBJ2-7, with D possibly TRBD2 on 6 matching bases. The V gene lost 3 bases and the J gene lost 2 bases, with 8 bases spanning the gap. The CDR3 is 13 amino acids. Germline V CDR1 and CDR2: SGHAT, FQNNGV. The CDR3 reads CASSFQRAYEQYF. The CDR3 nucleotides are TGTGCCAGCAGCTTTCAGCGGGCCTACGAGCAGTACTTC.

This rearrangement joins TRBV25-1 to TRBJ1-1; no firm D call. CDR3 length equals 12 residues. Germline values: CDR1 MGHDK, CDR2 SYGVNS. Trimming took off 10 bases at V and 8 bases at J, with 17 bases between the two ends. The CDR3 bases are TGTGCCACTCACGATCGGACGGACGAAGCTTTCTTT. Translated: CATHDRTDEAFF.

V gene TRBV18 combines with J gene TRBJ1-1; 7 nucleotides agree with TRBD1. Losses at the gene ends were 3 bases for V and 11 bases for J; bases not matched to a gene: 27. This CDR3 has 19 residues. The V gene's germline CDR1 is KGHSH and CDR2 LQKENI. The CDR3 reads CASSPRDTGVRSPACLAFF. CDR3 coding DNA: TGTGCCAGCTCACCGCGAGATACAGGGGTAAGGTCCCCTGCGTGTTTGGCTTTCTTT.

The V call is TRBV28, the J call TRBJ2-7, with a weak D call TRBD1 (6 bases). V was cut by 6 bases and J by 3 bases, with 21 bases left in between. The germline V gene has CDR1 MDHEN and CDR2 SYDVKM. The CDR3 sequence is 16 residues long. The CDR3: CASRKDRFTFLYEQYF. The CDR3, as DNA: TGTGCCAGCAGGAAAGACAGGTTCACTTTCCTCTACGAGCAGTACTTC.

J is TRBJ2-1 and V is TRBV13, with 8 bases matching TRBD2. J lost 0 bases, V lost 5 bases, and 15 bases had no gene match. Germline V gene lookup returns CDR1 PRHDT and CDR2 FYEKMQ (reference sequence). The CDR3 extends over 19 amino acids. The CDR3 reads CASSSTGREDPSSYNEQFF. As DNA, the CDR3 is TGTGCCAGCAGCAGTACTGGGCGGGAGGATCCGAGCTCCTACAATGAGCAGTTCTTC.

The V and J genes are TRBV5-5 and TRBJ2-4; D possibly matches TRBD1 or TRBD2 (5 bases each). The CDR3 runs 14 residues. Trimming shortened V by 4 bases and J by 8 bases, and 16 bases separated the two germline ends. Germline lookup yields CDR1 SGHKS and CDR2 YYEKEE (reference sequence). CDR3 sequence reads: CASSPRSGTYIQYF. The CDR3 DNA is TGTGCCAGCAGCCCGCGCTCAGGGACGTACATTCAGTACTTC.

V and J are TRBV11-2 and TRBJ2-7; 7 bases are shared with TRBD1. V lost 7 bases to trimming and J lost 2 bases; unmatched junction nucleotides: 5. Germline loops: CDR1 SGHAT, CDR2 FQNNGV. This CDR3 is built from 13 residues. The CDR3 DNA sequence: TGTGCCAGCACCCTTGACAGGGCCTACGAGCAGTACTTC. Its translation is CASTLDRAYEQYF.

The rearrangement joins TRBV15 to TRBJ1-1, with a possible D match to TRBD1 (5 bases). The CDR3 extends over 18 amino acids. Trimming removed 4 bases at V and 0 bases at J, with 21 bases between. Germline V gives CDR1 LNHNV, CDR2 YYDKDF (reference sequence). The CDR3 nucleotides read TGTGCCACCAGCAAAGCCGCCCGGGGCAACACAATGAACACTGAAGCTTTCTTT. It codes for CATSKAARGNTMNTEAFF.

The rearrangement joins TRBV6-1 to TRBJ2-7, with D tentatively TRBD2 (5 bases). With 6 bases removed from V and 6 bases from J, the gap between germline ends came to 18 bases. The germline CDR1 and CDR2 sequences are MNHNS and SASEGT. CDR3 length: 14 amino acids. The CDR3 DNA is TGTGCCAGCAGCCTTCTCGGGGTAGCAGGCGAGCAGTACTTC. The encoded protein is CASSLLGVAGEQYF.

The V and J genes are TRBV7-2 and TRBJ2-1; 8 nucleotides line up with TRBD2. The germline gives CDR1 SGHTA, CDR2 FQGNSA. CDR3 length: 18 residues. J gave up 3 bases and V 1 base, and 11 bases lay outside the gene matches. This CDR3 is CASSLVKPGSGSYNEQFF. The CDR3 region has the DNA TGTGCCAGCAGCTTAGTTAAACCCGGGAGCGGGAGCTACAATGAGCAGTTCTTC.

J is TRBJ2-7 and V is TRBV4-3, with a tentative D call TRBD1 (6 bases). The CDR3 loop spans 15 amino acids. V was cut by 1 base and J by 4 bases, with 14 bases left in between. Germline loops: CDR1 LGHNA, CDR2 YSLEER. The CDR3 sequence: CASSQVPGGSYEQYF. For the CDR3, the DNA is TGCGCCAGCAGCCAAGTTCCTGGGGGCAGTTACGAGCAGTACTTC.